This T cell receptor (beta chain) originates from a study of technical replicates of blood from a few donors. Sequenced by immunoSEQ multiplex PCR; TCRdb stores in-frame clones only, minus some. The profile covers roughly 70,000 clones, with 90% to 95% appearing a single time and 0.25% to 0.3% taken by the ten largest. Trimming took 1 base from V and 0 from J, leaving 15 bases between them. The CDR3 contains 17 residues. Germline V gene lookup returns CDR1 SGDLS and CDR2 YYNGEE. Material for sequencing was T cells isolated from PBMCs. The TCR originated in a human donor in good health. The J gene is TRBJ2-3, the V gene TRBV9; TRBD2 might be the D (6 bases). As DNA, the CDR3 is TGTGCCAGCAGCGTAACTCCCGCGGGGCGAAGCACAGATACGCAGTATTTT. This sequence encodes CASSVTPAGRSTDTQYF.